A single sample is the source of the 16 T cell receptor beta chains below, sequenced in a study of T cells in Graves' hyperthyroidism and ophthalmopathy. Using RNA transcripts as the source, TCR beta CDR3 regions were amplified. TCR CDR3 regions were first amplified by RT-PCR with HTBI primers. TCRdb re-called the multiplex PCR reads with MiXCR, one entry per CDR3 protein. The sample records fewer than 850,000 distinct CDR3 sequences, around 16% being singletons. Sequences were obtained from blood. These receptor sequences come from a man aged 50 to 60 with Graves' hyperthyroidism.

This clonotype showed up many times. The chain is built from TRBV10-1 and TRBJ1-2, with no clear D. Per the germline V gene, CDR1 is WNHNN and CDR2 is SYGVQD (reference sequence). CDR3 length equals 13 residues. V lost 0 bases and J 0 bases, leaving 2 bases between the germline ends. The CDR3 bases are TGCGCCAGCAGTGAGTCTGCTAACTATGGCTACACCTTC. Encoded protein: CASSESANYGYTF.

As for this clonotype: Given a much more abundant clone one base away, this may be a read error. In DNA form, the CDR3 reads TGTGCCGGCAGCTTAGTAGCGGGCTGGACAGATACGCAGTATTTT. Encoded protein: CAGSLVAGWTDTQYF. The V and J genes are TRBV11-2 and TRBJ2-3; 7 bases map to TRBD2. The CDR3 extends over 15 amino acids. Germline loops: CDR1 SGHAT, CDR2 FQNNGV.

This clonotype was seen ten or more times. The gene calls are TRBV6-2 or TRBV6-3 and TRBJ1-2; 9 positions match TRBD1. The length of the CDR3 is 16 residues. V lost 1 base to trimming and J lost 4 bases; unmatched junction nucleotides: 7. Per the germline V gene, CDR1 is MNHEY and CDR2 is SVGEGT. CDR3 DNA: TGTGCCAGCAGTTACTTGACCGGGACAGGGACCTATGGCTACACCTTC. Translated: CASSYLTGTGTYGYTF.

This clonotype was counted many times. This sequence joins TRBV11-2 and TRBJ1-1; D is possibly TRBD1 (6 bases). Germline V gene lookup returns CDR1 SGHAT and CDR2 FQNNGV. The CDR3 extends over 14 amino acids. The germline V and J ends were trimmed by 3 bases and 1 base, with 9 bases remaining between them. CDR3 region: CASSFSRGNTEAFF. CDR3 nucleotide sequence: TGTGCCAGCAGCTTTTCCAGGGGGAACACTGAAGCTTTCTTT.

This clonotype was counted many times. The CDR3 DNA reads as TGTGCCAGCAGTTTTGGGTCGACAGGGTCCCTTTCCTACGAGCAGTACTTC. It is translated as CASSFGSTGSLSYEQYF. V usage is TRBV28 and J usage is TRBJ2-7, with TRBD1 identical over 7 bases. V shed 3 bases and J 1 base; nucleotides not matched to a gene: 12. The CDR3 totals 17 residues. The V gene's germline CDR1 is MDHEN and CDR2 SYDVKM.

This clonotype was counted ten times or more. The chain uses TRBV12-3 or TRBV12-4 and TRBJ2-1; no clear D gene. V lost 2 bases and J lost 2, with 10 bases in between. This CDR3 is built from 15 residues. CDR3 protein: CASSLSGNPYNEQFF. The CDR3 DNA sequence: TGTGCCAGCAGTTTAAGTGGAAACCCCTACAATGAGCAGTTCTTC.

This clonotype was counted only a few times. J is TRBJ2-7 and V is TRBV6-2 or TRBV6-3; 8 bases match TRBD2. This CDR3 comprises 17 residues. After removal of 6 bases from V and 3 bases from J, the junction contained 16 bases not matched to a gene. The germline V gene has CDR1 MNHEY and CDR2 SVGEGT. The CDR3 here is CASSRQGSGSFLYEQYF. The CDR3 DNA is TGTGCCAGCAGCCGACAAGGCAGCGGGAGTTTTCTCTACGAGCAGTACTTC.

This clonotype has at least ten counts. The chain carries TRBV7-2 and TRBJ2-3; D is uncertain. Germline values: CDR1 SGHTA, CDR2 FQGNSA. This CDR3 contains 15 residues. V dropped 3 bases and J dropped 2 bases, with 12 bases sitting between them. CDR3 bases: TGTGCCAGCAGCTTCCCACCCGTCCTCACAGATACGCAGTATTTT. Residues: CASSFPPVLTDTQYF.

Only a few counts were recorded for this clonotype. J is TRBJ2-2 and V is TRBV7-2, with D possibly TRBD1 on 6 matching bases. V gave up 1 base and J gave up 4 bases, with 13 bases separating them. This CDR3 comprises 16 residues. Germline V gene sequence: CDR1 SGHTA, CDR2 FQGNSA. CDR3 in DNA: TGTGCCAGCAGCTTAGTAGGGGGTCCGGGCACCGGGGAGCTGTTTTTT. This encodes CASSLVGGPGTGELFF.

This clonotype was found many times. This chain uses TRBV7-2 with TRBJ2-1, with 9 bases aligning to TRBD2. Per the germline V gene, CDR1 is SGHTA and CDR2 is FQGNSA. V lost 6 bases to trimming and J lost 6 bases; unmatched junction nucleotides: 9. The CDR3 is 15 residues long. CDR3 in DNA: TGTGCCAGCAGACCTACTAGACTAGCGGCCAATGAGCAGTTCTTC. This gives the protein CASRPTRLAANEQFF.

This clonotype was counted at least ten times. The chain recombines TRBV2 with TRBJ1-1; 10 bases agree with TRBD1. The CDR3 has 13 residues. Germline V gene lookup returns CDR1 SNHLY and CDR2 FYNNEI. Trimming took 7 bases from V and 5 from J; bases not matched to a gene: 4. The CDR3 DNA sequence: TGTGCCAGCATGGGACAGGGGTATACTGAAGCTTTCTTT. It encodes CASMGQGYTEAFF. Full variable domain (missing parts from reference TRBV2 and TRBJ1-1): EPEVTQTPSHQVTQMGQEVILRCVPISNHLYFYWYRQILGQKVEFLVSFYNNEISEKSEIFDDQFSVERPDGSNFTLKIRSTKLEDSAMYFCASMGQGYTEAFFGQGTRLTVV.

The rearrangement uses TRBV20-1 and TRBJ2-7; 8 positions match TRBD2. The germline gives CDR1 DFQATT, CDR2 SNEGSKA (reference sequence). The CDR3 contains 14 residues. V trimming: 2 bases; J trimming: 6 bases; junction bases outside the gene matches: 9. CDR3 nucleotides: TGCAGTGCTAGACTGGCGGGAGGTTTTCTCGAGCAGTACTTC. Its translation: CSARLAGGFLEQYF.

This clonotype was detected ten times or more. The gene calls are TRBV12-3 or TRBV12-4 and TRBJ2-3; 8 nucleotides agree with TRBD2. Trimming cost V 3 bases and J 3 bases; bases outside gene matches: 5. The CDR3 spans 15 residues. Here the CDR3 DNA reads TGTGCCAGCAGTTTGTGGGCTAGCGGGACAGATACGCAGTATTTT. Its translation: CASSLWASGTDTQYF.

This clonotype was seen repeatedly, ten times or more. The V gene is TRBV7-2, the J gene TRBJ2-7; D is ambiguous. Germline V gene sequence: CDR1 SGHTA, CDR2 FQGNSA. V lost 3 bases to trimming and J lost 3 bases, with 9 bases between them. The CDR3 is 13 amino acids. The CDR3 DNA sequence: TGTGCCAGCAGCTTTTACAGAAACTACGAGCAGTACTTC. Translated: CASSFYRNYEQYF.

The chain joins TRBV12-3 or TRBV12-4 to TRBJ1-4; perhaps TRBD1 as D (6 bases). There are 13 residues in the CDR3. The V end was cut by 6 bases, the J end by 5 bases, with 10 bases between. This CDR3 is CASSITGNEKLFF. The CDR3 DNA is TGTGCCAGCAGCATAACAGGGAATGAAAAACTGTTTTTT.

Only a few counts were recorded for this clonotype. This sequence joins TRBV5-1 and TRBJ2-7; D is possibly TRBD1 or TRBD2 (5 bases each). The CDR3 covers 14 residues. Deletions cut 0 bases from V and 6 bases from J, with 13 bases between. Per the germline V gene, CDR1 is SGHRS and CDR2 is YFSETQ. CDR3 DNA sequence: TGCGCCAGCAGCTTGGAGGGGTGGGGAGTCGAGCAGTACTTC. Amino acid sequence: CASSLEGWGVEQYF.